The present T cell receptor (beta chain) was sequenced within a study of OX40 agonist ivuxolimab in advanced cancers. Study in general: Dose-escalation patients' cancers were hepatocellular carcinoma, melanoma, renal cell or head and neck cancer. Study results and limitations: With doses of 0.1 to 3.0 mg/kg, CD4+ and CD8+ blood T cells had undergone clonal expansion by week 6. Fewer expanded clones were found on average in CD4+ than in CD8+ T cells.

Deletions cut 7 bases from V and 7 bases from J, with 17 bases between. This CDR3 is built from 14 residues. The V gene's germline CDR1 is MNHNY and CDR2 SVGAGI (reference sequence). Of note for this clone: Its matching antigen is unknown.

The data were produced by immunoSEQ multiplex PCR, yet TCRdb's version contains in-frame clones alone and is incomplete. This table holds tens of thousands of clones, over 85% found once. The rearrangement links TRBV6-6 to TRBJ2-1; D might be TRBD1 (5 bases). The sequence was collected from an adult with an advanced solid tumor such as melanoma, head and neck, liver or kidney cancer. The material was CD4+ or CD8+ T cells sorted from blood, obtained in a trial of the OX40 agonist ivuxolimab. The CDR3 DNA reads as TGTGCCAGCACCCAGACAGCCGCAGGGAATGAGCAGTTCTTC. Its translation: CASTQTAAGNEQFF.